This passage covers 26 T cell receptor beta chains from one sample sequenced in a study of persistence of HIV-infected CD4 T cells. Their specific antigens are unknown. Sequencing used immunoSEQ version 4 in survey mode. Measured with immunoSEQ multiplex PCR; TCRdb has only the in-frame clones, and not every one. The table includes some 37,000 clones, more than 75% detected once. Overlapping HIV-1 Gag 15-mer peptides at approximately 0.91 ug per peptide per mL were used. CD40L-negative CD69-negative CD45RO-high memory CD4+ T cells were sorted as populations depleted of antigen-responding cells. Sequenced material: cultured CD4+ T cells from PBMCs, taken from a patient who received antiretroviral therapy. These receptors came from an adult with HIV. The donor label of this sample is uncertain.

The chain is built from TRBV5-4 and TRBJ2-3, with TRBD1 as a possible D gene (6 bases). Germline V gives CDR1 SGHNT, CDR2 YYREEE (reference sequence). V was cut by 3 bases and J by 1 base, with 9 bases left in between. The CDR3 is 14 amino acids. The CDR3, as DNA: TGTGCCAGCAGCTCCCCAGGGGGCACAGATACGCAGTATTTT. This translates into CASSSPGGTDTQYF.

The genes are TRBV4-1 and TRBJ1-4; 12 bases map to TRBD1. V trimming: 4 bases; J trimming: 10 bases; junction bases outside the gene matches: 4. The germline V gene encodes CDR1 MGHRA and CDR2 YSYEKL. This CDR3 region has 14 residues. The CDR3 coding sequence is TGCGCCAGCAGCCCGGGACAGGGGGCGGCAAAACTGTTTTTT. Protein sequence: CASSPGQGAAKLFF.

The V call is TRBV9, the J call TRBJ2-3; D remains ambiguous. The V end was cut by 0 bases, the J end by 0 bases, with 2 bases between. CDR3 length: 13 residues. Germline V gene data show CDR1 as SGDLS and CDR2 as YYNGEE. CDR3 region: CASSVGSTDTQYF. CDR3 nucleotides: TGTGCCAGCAGCGTAGGTAGCACAGATACGCAGTATTTT.

The chain uses TRBV27 and TRBJ1-2; TRBD1 is a possible D gene (5 bases). The CDR3 has 14 amino acids. Germline CDR1 is MNHEY and CDR2 is SMNVEV (reference sequence). V dropped 6 bases and J dropped 0 bases, with 11 bases sitting between them. CDR3 coding DNA: TGTGCCAGCAGCTCACTGGGGCCTAACTATGGCTACACCTTC. Translated: CASSSLGPNYGYTF.

This clone was seen a handful of times. The chain joins TRBV5-5 to TRBJ1-2; D gene unclear. The germline V and J ends were trimmed by 0 bases and 2 bases, with 14 bases remaining between them. The CDR3 runs to 16 residues. The V gene's germline CDR1 is SGHKS and CDR2 YYEKEE (reference sequence). Written as DNA, the CDR3 is TGTGCCAGCAGCTTGGCCCTAAAAGTGACGAACTATGGCTACACCTTC. Residues: CASSLALKVTNYGYTF.

The chain uses TRBV6-1 and TRBJ1-3; D is unresolved. V was clipped by 2 bases and J by 0 bases, with 11 bases between them. CDR3 length: 16 amino acids. Germline V CDR1 and CDR2: MNHNS, SASEGT. CDR3 DNA: TGTGCCAGCAGTGAAATACACAGCTACTCTGGAAACACCATATATTTT. Its translation is CASSEIHSYSGNTIYF.

The CDR3 coding sequence is TGTGCCAGCAGCCAAGATCCGGTGGAGGGGGCGTTCTTTCAAGCTGAAGCTTTCTTT. Residues: CASSQDPVEGAFFQAEAFF. The chain combines TRBV4-2 with TRBJ1-1; TRBD1 aligns across 7 bases. The CDR3 loop spans 19 amino acids. The germline V gene has CDR1 LGHNA and CDR2 YNFKEQ. J gave up 6 bases and V 0 bases, and 19 bases lay outside the gene matches.

The chain employs TRBV28 and TRBJ1-2; 7 bases are a match to TRBD1. The CDR3 contains 16 residues. V dropped 5 bases and J dropped 2; count of bases not matched to a gene: 11. CDR1 is MDHEN, CDR2 SYDVKM, per germline. CDR3 in amino acids: CASSIPPGQWNYGYTF. CDR3 DNA: TGTGCCAGCAGTATTCCGCCGGGACAGTGGAACTATGGCTACACCTTC.

The DNA of the CDR3 is TGTGCCAGCCTGACCACGGGACCGAATAACTATGGCTACACCTTC. Translating it yields CASLTTGPNNYGYTF. V gene TRBV6-5 combines with J gene TRBJ1-2, with a tentative D call TRBD1 (5 bases). The V gene's germline CDR1 is MNHEY and CDR2 SVGAGI. V was cut by 8 bases and J by 1 base, with 17 bases left in between. The CDR3 is made up of 15 amino acids.

This chain connects TRBV2 to TRBJ2-2; possibly TRBD2 for D (5 bases). The CDR3 sequence is 14 residues long. Trimming shortened V by 4 bases and J by 1 base, and 7 bases separated the two germline ends. Germline lookup yields CDR1 SNHLY and CDR2 FYNNEI. CDR3 region: CASSGLRNTGELFF. The CDR3, as DNA: TGTGCCAGCAGTGGACTAAGGAACACCGGGGAGCTGTTTTTT.

The chain has TRBV5-1 and TRBJ2-1; tentative D call: TRBD1 (5 bases). The CDR3 contains 15 residues. Germline V gene data show CDR1 as SGHRS and CDR2 as YFSETQ. Trimming left V 2 bases short and J 6 bases short, with 15 bases between. The CDR3 spells CASSFGSRGPNEQFF. The CDR3 DNA is TGCGCCAGCAGCTTCGGGTCAAGGGGTCCCAATGAGCAGTTCTTC.

The CDR3 DNA reads as TGTGCCAGCAGCTTAAAGCTTGGGGGGAACACTGAAGCTTTCTTT. It is translated as CASSLKLGGNTEAFF. The chain uses TRBV7-3 and TRBJ1-1, with a weak D call TRBD1 (5 bases). Germline CDR1 SGHTA, CDR2 FQGTGA. Trimming took 1 base from V and 1 from J, leaving 10 bases between them. This CDR3 has 15 residues.

The genes are TRBV7-6 and TRBJ2-1; 8 bases are shared with TRBD2. This CDR3 is built from 14 residues. The trim removed 5 bases at V and 6 bases at J, leaving 6 bases unmatched. Per the germline V gene, CDR1 is SGHVS and CDR2 is FNYEAQ. The CDR3 loop reads CASSEGLEVNEQFF. For the CDR3, the DNA is TGTGCCAGCAGCGAGGGACTAGAAGTCAATGAGCAGTTCTTC.

The chain joins TRBV7-8 to TRBJ2-2; D is undetermined. The germline CDR1 and CDR2 sequences are SGHVS and FQNEAQ. This CDR3 comprises 15 residues. V dropped 5 bases and J dropped 2 bases, with 12 bases sitting between them. CDR3 loop: CASSLLGRNTGELFF. The CDR3 DNA reads as TGTGCCAGCAGCCTATTGGGCCGCAACACCGGGGAGCTGTTTTTT.

The rearrangement uses TRBV19 and TRBJ2-1, with 7 bases aligning to TRBD1. The length of the CDR3 is 17 residues. Per germline, CDR1 LNHDA and CDR2 SQIVND (reference sequence). V was clipped by 0 bases and J by 8 bases; unmatched bases: 13. The CDR3 sequence is CASSIETGRPQGDEQFF. Written as DNA, the CDR3 is TGTGCCAGTAGTATAGAAACCGGGCGCCCGCAGGGGGATGAGCAGTTCTTC.

V gene TRBV6-6 combines with J gene TRBJ2-7; TRBD1 aligns across 10 bases. This CDR3 region has 13 residues. Germline loops: CDR1 MNHNY, CDR2 SVGAGI (reference sequence). V lost 6 bases, J lost 5 bases, and 4 bases stayed unmatched. CDR3 region: CASSKTGGHEQYF. The CDR3 nucleotides are TGTGCCAGCAGCAAGACAGGGGGCCACGAGCAGTACTTC.

The chain recombines TRBV7-9 with TRBJ2-5; 10 bases are a match to TRBD1. Per the germline V gene, CDR1 is SEHNR and CDR2 is FQNEAQ (reference sequence). The CDR3 length is 15 residues. V was clipped by 2 bases and J by 4 bases; unmatched bases: 4. The CDR3 reads CASSLPGTGAETQYF. CDR3 coding DNA: TGTGCCAGCAGCTTACCCGGGACAGGGGCAGAGACCCAGTACTTC.

This rearrangement joins TRBV30 to TRBJ2-3; D possibly matches TRBD1 or TRBD2 (5 bases each). The CDR3 has 11 amino acids. The germline V gene has CDR1 GTSNPN and CDR2 SVGIG (reference sequence). V was shortened by 5 bases and J by 3 bases, with 6 bases between the two germline ends. CDR3 DNA sequence: TGTGCCTGGGGGGGAACAGATACGCAGTATTTT. It encodes CAWGGTDTQYF.

The V call is TRBV2, the J call TRBJ1-1, with TRBD1 identical over 9 bases. The CDR3 runs to 15 residues. The V gene's germline CDR1 is SNHLY and CDR2 FYNNEI. J was trimmed by 6 bases and V by 3 bases; bases with no gene match: 8. The CDR3 spells CASSDPGTGSSEAFF. As DNA, the CDR3 is TGTGCCAGCAGTGACCCCGGGACAGGGTCGTCTGAAGCTTTCTTT.

The CDR3 sequence: CASSTRDPQTSSGANVLTF. The CDR3 DNA reads as TGTGCCAGCAGCACCCGGGATCCACAAACGAGCTCTGGGGCCAACGTCCTGACTTTC. The rearrangement uses TRBV27 and TRBJ2-6; TRBD2 might be the D (5 bases). CDR1 and CDR2 (germline): MNHEY, SMNVEV (reference sequence). V shed 6 bases and J shed 0 bases, with 21 bases lying between them. This CDR3 has 19 residues.

This clone occurred once. The V call is TRBV5-1, the J call TRBJ1-2, with D possibly matching TRBD1 (5 bases). V was trimmed by 0 bases and J by 5 bases, leaving 14 bases between them. The length of the CDR3 is 15 residues. From germline, CDR1 is SGHRS and CDR2 YFSETQ. The CDR3 DNA reads TGCGCCAGCAGCTTGGGGGACGGCATCTCTTATGGCTACACCTTC. Translated, it gives CASSLGDGISYGYTF.

The chain carries TRBV5-4 and TRBJ2-2, with 10 bases fitting TRBD1. V lost 4 bases to trimming and J lost 5 bases; unmatched junction nucleotides: 5. Germline V gene data show CDR1 as SGHNT and CDR2 as YYREEE (reference sequence). The CDR3 has 15 residues. CDR3 sequence: CASSHPGQGTGELFF. DNA for the CDR3: TGTGCCAGCAGCCATCCGGGACAGGGGACCGGGGAGCTGTTTTTT.

The count of this clone is one. This rearrangement joins TRBV13 to TRBJ1-6, with 12 bases that match TRBD1. The CDR3 sequence is 16 residues long. Germline loops: CDR1 PRHDT, CDR2 FYEKMQ (reference sequence). Losses at the gene ends were 5 bases for V and 9 bases for J; bases not matched to a gene: 8. CDR3 bases: TGTGCCAGCAGCCCCTCGGGACAGGGGGCAGGTTCACCCCTCCACTTT. Translating it yields CASSPSGQGAGSPLHF.

The chain combines TRBV28 with TRBJ2-5, with unresolved D. V lost 2 bases, J lost 6 bases, and 4 bases lay in between. The CDR3 extends over 11 amino acids. CDR1 and CDR2 (germline): MDHEN, SYDVKM. The CDR3 sequence: CASSLGQTQYF. The CDR3, as DNA: TGTGCCAGCAGTTTAGGACAGACCCAGTACTTC.

This chain connects TRBV9 to TRBJ2-7; 12 nucleotides align to TRBD1. The J segment lost 7 bases and the V segment lost 4 bases, leaving 9 bases of the junction unmatched. The CDR3 is 15 residues long. Germline-derived CDR1 and CDR2 are SGDLS and YYNGEE. The CDR3 DNA reads as TGTGCCAGCAGCATAAGACCGGGACAGGGGGCAGAGCAGTACTTC. Translated, it gives CASSIRPGQGAEQYF.

The CDR3 is CASWRGGGNEKLFF. CDR3 DNA: TGTGCCAGCTGGAGAGGGGGTGGTAATGAAAAACTGTTTTTT. V usage is TRBV5-6 and J usage is TRBJ1-4; weak D call: TRBD1 (6 bases). CDR3 length equals 14 residues. Germline CDR1 SGHDT, CDR2 YYEEEE. The V end was cut by 7 bases, the J end by 4 bases, with 14 bases between. Using reference TRBV5-6 and TRBJ1-4 for the parts outside the CDR3, the full variable domain is DAGVTQSPTHLIKTRGQQVTLRCSPKSGHDTVSWYQQALGQGPQFIFQYYEEEERQRGNFPDRFSGHQFPNYSSELNVNALLLGDSALYLCASWRGGGNEKLFFGSGTQLSVL.